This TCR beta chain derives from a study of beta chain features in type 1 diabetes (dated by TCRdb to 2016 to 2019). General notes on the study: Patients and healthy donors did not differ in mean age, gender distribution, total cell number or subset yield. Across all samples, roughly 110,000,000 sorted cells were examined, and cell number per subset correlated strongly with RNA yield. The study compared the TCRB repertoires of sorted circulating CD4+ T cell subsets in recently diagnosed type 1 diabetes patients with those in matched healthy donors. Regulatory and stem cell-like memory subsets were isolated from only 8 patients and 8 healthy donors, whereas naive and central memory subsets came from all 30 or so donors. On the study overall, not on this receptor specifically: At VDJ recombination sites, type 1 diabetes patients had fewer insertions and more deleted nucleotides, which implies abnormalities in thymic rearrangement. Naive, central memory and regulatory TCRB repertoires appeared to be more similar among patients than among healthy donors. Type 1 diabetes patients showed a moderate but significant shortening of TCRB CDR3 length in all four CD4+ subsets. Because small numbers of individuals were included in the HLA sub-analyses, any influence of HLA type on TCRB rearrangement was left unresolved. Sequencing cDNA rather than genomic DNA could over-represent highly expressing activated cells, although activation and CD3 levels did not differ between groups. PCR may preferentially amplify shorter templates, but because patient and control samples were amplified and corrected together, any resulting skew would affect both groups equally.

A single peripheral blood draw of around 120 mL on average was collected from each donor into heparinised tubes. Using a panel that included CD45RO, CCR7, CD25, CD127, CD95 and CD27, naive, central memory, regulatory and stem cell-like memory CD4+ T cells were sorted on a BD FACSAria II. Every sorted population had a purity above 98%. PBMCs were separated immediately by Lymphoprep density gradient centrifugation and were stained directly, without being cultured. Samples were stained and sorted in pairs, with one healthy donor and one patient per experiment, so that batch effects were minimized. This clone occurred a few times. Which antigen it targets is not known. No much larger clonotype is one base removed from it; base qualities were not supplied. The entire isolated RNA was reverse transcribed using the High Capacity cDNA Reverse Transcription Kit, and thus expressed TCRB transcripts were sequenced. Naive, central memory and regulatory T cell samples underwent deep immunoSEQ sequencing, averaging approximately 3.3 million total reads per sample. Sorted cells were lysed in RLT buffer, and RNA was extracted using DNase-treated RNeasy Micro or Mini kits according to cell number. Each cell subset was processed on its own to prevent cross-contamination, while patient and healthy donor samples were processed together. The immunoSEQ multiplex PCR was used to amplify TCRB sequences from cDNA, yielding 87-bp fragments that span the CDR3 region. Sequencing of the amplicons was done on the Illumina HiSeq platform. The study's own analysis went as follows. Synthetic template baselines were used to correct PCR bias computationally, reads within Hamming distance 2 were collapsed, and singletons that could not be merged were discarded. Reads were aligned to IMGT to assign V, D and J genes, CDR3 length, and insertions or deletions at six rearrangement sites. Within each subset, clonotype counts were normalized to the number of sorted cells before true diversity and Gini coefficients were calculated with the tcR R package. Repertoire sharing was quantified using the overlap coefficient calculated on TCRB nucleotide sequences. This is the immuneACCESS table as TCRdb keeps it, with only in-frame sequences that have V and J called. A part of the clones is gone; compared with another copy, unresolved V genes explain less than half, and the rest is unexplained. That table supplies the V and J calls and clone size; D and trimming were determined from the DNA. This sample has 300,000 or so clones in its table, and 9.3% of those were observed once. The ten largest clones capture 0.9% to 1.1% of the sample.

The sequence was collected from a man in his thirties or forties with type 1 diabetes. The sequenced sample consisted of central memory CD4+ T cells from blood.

The encoded CDR3 is CASSPQGTSIPTQHF. The DNA sequence reads TGTGCCAGCAGCCCACAGGGGACCTCCATACCGACCCAGCATTTT. The receptor chain draws on TRBV7-2 and TRBJ1-5, and 7 bases in between align with TRBD1. V is trimmed back by 5 bases and J by 11 bases, and the junction contains 15 bases that no gene match accounts for. The germline V gene supplies CDR1 SGHTA and CDR2 FQGNSA. The CDR3 goes from the cysteine to the phenylalanine over 15 residues. Just CDR3 DNA is preserved here, 45 bases in frame from base 1.